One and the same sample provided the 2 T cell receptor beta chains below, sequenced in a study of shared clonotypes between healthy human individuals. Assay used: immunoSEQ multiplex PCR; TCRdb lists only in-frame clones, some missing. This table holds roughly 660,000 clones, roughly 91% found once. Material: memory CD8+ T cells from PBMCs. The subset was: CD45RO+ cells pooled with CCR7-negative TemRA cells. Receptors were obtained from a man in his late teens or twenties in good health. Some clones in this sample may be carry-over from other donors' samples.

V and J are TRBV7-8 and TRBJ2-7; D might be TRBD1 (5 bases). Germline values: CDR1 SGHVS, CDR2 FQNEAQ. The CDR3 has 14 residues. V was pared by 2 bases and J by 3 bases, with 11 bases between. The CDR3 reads CASSLSVGDYEQYF. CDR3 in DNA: TGTGCCAGCAGCTTAAGTGTAGGGGACTACGAGCAGTACTTC.

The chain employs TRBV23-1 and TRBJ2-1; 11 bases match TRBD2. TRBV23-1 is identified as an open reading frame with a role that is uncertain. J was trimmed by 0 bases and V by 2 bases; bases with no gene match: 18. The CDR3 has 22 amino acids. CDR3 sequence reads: CASSQGYRGGLAGFSSYNEQFF. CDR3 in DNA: TGCGCCAGCAGTCAAGGGTACAGGGGAGGACTAGCGGGTTTTAGCTCCTACAATGAGCAGTTCTTC.